Each of the 2 T cell receptor beta chains below was sequenced from the same sample in a study of blood T cells in healthy people across ages. Sample-barcoded 5' priming and a J-beta primer mix drove a second PCR of roughly 6 to 12 cycles. MiXCR, applied by TCRdb to the 5' RACE reads, yields one record per CDR3 protein. Among 1.5 million to 2 million distinct CDR3 sequences listed, 49% were seen once. The sample taken for sequencing was blood. The receptors derive from a middle-aged woman in good health.

J is TRBJ2-5 and V is TRBV7-6, with TRBD2 matching over 7 bases. The CDR3 loop spans 16 amino acids. Germline V gives CDR1 SGHVS, CDR2 FNYEAQ. V trimming: 4 bases; J trimming: 2 bases; junction bases outside the gene matches: 10. The CDR3 region is CASSSRPGLTQETQYF. In DNA form, the CDR3 reads TGTGCCAGCAGCTCGCGGCCGGGACTAACTCAAGAGACCCAGTACTTC.

CDR3 DNA: TGTGCCAGCAGTGAAGCGGGGGGACCGCATGAGCAGTTCTTC. Residues: CASSEAGGPHEQFF. The genes are TRBV25-1 and TRBJ2-1; 8 bases align to TRBD2. V trimming: 2 bases; J trimming: 8 bases; junction bases outside the gene matches: 5. The CDR3 runs 14 residues. The germline V gene encodes CDR1 MGHDK and CDR2 SYGVNS.